A selection of T cell receptor beta chains follows, all from one sample in a study of control samples from healthy donors and cancer patients. Clones were sequenced by immunoSEQ multiplex PCR, and TCRdb holds only the in-frame ones, with some missing. The data contain 150,000 to 180,000 clones, 85% to 95% of them singletons. The sequencing sample was made of blood. These receptors all stem from a man between 40 and 49 years old in good health. Both conserved end residues are part of each CDR3. A D gene is named only where the DNA matches it firmly. Expanded clones are given a class, and other clones once, few, many or no size at all.

v_call	d_call	clone_size	cdr3_length	j_call	cdr3_nt	cdr3_aa
TRBV6-5	TRBD1	-	14	TRBJ1-2	TGTGCCAGCAGTTACGCGGTGGGACAGGGACATTTCGACTTC	CASSYAVGQGHFDF
TRBV27	-	-	17	TRBJ2-6	TGTGCCAGCAGTCTACTGACGGATACCTCTGGGGCCAACGTCCTGACTTTC	CASSLLTDTSGANVLTF
TRBV2	-	-	14	TRBJ1-6	TGTGCCAGCAGTTCTTTCGGGGATAATTCACCCCTCCACTTT	CASSSFGDNSPLHF
TRBV4-3	-	-	13	TRBJ2-2	TGCGCCAGCAGCCAAGATATTAGCAGGGAGCTGTTTTTT	CASSQDISRELFF
TRBV6-6	-	-	14	TRBJ1-1	TGTGCCAGCAGCTTAACAAGTAAGGACACTGAAGCTTTCTTT	CASSLTSKDTEAFF
TRBV28	-	-	15	TRBJ1-4	TGTGCCAGCAGTTCAGCAGGGGCAACTAATGAAAAACTGTTTTTT	CASSSAGATNEKLFF
TRBV9	TRBD2	-	15	TRBJ2-3	TGTGCCACCAGCGGGCGGGGGGGCGGGACAGATACGCAGTATTTT	CATSGRGGGTDTQYF
TRBV10-3	TRBD1	-	14	TRBJ1-1	TGTGCCATCAAACCGGGACAGGGGGCGACTGAAGCTTTCTTT	CAIKPGQGATEAFF
TRBV5-1	-	few	13	TRBJ1-6	TGCGCCAGCGGTCAGACCTATAATTCACCCCTCCACTTT	CASGQTYNSPLHF
TRBV7-9	TRBD2	once	16	TRBJ2-2	TGTGCCAGCAGCTTAGGGAGCGGGGGCTCGACCGGGGAGCTGTTTTTT	CASSLGSGGSTGELFF
TRBV6-1	-	-	15	TRBJ1-5	TGTGCCAGCAGTGAAGGACAGAATAGCAATCAGCCCCAGCATTTT	CASSEGQNSNQPQHF
TRBV3-1/TRBV3-2	-	-	17	TRBJ1-4	TGTGCCAGCAGCCTTTATAAAGCAGGGAGCTTGATGGGAAAACTGTTTTTT	CASSLYKAGSLMGKLFF
TRBV7-2	-	-	14	TRBJ1-6	TGTGCCAGCAGCACGGTCGGCACTAATTCACCCCTCCACTTT	CASSTVGTNSPLHF
TRBV30	-	-	15	TRBJ1-1	TGTGCCTGGAGCCTCAGGGGTGGTGGTAACACTGAAGCTTTCTTT	CAWSLRGGGNTEAFF
TRBV5-4	TRBD1	-	15	TRBJ1-4	TGTGCCAGCAGCTCCCAGGGGGCAACTAATGAAAAACTGTTTTTT	CASSSQGATNEKLFF
TRBV19	-	-	14	TRBJ2-1	TGTGCCAGTAGCCTCCAGGGGCAGGGGAATGAGCAGTTCTTC	CASSLQGQGNEQFF
TRBV24-1	TRBD2	-	13	TRBJ2-3	TGTGCCACCTCCTGGGGGGGTATCGACACGCAGTATTTT	CATSWGGIDTQYF
TRBV10-3	-	-	16	TRBJ2-2	TGTGCCATCAGGGCCTCGGGGCCGGGGTTTACCGGGGAGCTGTTTTTT	CAIRASGPGFTGELFF
TRBV7-2	-	-	15	TRBJ2-7	TGTGCCAGCAGCTTCGGGGTCCTGTTGACCTACGAGCAGTACTTC	CASSFGVLLTYEQYF
TRBV27	TRBD1	-	16	TRBJ1-2	TGTGCCAGCAGTGACCTCCGGGACAGGGGCCCTCAAGGCTACACCTTC	CASSDLRDRGPQGYTF
TRBV11-2	TRBD2	once	17	TRBJ2-3	TGTGCCAGCAGCTTAGCTGTAGCGGGGGCTACACGGGATACGCAGTATTTT	CASSLAVAGATRDTQYF
TRBV6-5	TRBD1	-	15	TRBJ1-5	TGTGCCACAACGGTGGACAGGGGAAGCAATCAGCCCCAGCATTTT	CATTVDRGSNQPQHF
TRBV7-8	-	-	14	TRBJ1-3	TGTGCCAGCAGCGCGGCCGGGCTCCCGAACACCATATATTTT	CASSAAGLPNTIYF
TRBV19	-	-	17	TRBJ2-3	TGTGCCAGTATGTCGGAATGGGAGCAACAGGGCACAGATACGCAGTATTTT	CASMSEWEQQGTDTQYF
TRBV19	-	-	16	TRBJ2-1	TGTGCCAGTAGTATGGAAGGGTACAGCTCCTACAATGAGCAGTTCTTC	CASSMEGYSSYNEQFF
TRBV7-8	-	-	13	TRBJ1-2	TGTGCCAGCAGCGCTATGCAGGGGTACGGCTACACCTTC	CASSAMQGYGYTF